The 16 T cell receptor beta chains listed next were all sequenced from one sample in a study of T cells in Graves' hyperthyroidism and ophthalmopathy. Amplification of TCR beta CDR3 regions was performed using RNA transcripts as template. The HTBI primer set served for first-round RT-PCR of the TCR CDR3. TCRdb re-derived calls from the multiplex PCR reads in MiXCR, one entry per CDR3 protein. The sample lists some 250,000 distinct CDR3 sequences; 13% to 15% were seen once. The sample was blood. The receptors derive from a woman in her fifties or sixties with Graves' hyperthyroidism that later progressed to Graves' ophthalmopathy.

This clonotype occurred many times. V is TRBV7-9 and J is TRBJ1-2, with D perhaps TRBD1 (6 bases). CDR1 and CDR2 from the germline V gene are SEHNR and FQNEAQ (reference sequence). Trimming took 1 base from V and 5 from J, leaving 14 bases between them. This CDR3 comprises 15 residues. The CDR3 DNA sequence: TGTGCCAGCAGCTTAGTCCCACAGAGGGGGTATGGCTACACCTTC. This translates into CASSLVPQRGYGYTF.

The sample holds many counts of this clonotype. V and J are TRBV28 and TRBJ2-1, with D unresolved. The germline gives CDR1 MDHEN, CDR2 SYDVKM. Trimming removed 8 bases at V and 0 bases at J, with 14 bases between. The CDR3 is made up of 15 amino acids. CDR3 in amino acids: CASFSAAFSYNEQFF. The CDR3 region has the DNA TGTGCCAGCTTTTCGGCCGCGTTCTCCTACAATGAGCAGTTCTTC.

This clonotype has ten or more counts. This chain links TRBV5-6 with TRBJ2-1; D may match TRBD1 or TRBD2 (5 bases each). V was shortened by 2 bases and J by 2 bases, with 8 bases between the two germline ends. CDR3 length: 14 residues. Germline V lookup: CDR1 SGHDT, CDR2 YYEEEE. The CDR3 reads CASSFPGPYNEQFF. The DNA for the CDR3 is TGTGCCAGCAGCTTCCCGGGACCCTACAATGAGCAGTTCTTC.

This clonotype was seen a few times. The chain joins TRBV9 to TRBJ2-2; D gene ambiguous. V was trimmed by 0 bases and J by 8 bases, leaving 8 bases between them. CDR1 is SGDLS and CDR2 is YYNGEE in the germline V gene. This CDR3 comprises 13 residues. The CDR3 nucleotides are TGTGCCAGCAGCGTAGCCGGCGGTGGGGAGCTGTTTTTT. As protein: CASSVAGGGELFF. The whole variable domain, filled in from reference TRBV9 and TRBJ2-2, reads DSGVTQTPKHLITATGQRVTLRCSPRSGDLSVYWYQQSLDQGLQFLIQYYNGEERAKGNILERFSAQQFPDLHSELNLSSLELGDSALYFCASSVAGGGELFFGEGSRLTVL.

The chain has TRBV6-4 and TRBJ1-1, with a weak D call TRBD1 (5 bases). Germline V CDR1 and CDR2: MRHNA, SNTAGT. The ends were cut back, 3 bases at V and 5 bases at J, with 16 bases in the middle. The CDR3 covers 15 residues. The CDR3 nucleotides are TGTGCCAGCAGTGAAAGGAGGGGAAAGGGAACTGAAGCTTTCTTT. As protein: CASSERRGKGTEAFF.

CDR3 coding DNA: TGCGCCAGTTTGCTTTCGGGTCAGGAAAAACTGTTTTTT. Its protein is CASLLSGQEKLFF. V and J are TRBV10-2 and TRBJ1-4; D remains ambiguous. Germline CDR1 reads WSHSY; CDR2 reads SAAADI. CDR3 length equals 13 residues. The V and J ends lost 9 bases and 8 bases respectively, with 16 bases between them.

This chain joins TRBV10-3 and TRBJ2-7; 8 bases match TRBD1. Looked up from germline, CDR1 is ENHRY and CDR2 is SYGVKD. The CDR3 covers 13 residues. The V segment lost 3 bases and the J segment 4 bases; nucleotides outside the gene matches: 2. CDR3 protein: CAISDRTGYEQYF. The CDR3 coding sequence is TGTGCCATCAGTGATCGGACAGGGTACGAGCAGTACTTC.

This clonotype was counted many times. This sequence joins TRBV11-2 and TRBJ2-7; 10 positions match TRBD2. This CDR3 is 15 amino acids long. V was pared by 3 bases and J by 6 bases, with 8 bases of the junction left unmatched. Germline CDR1 SGHAT, CDR2 FQNNGV. CDR3 loop: CASSFFLAGEVEQYF. Here the CDR3 DNA reads TGTGCCAGCAGCTTTTTCCTAGCGGGAGAGGTCGAGCAGTACTTC.

This clonotype came up many times. The V gene is TRBV28, the J gene TRBJ1-1; D is possibly TRBD1 (6 bases). V shed 10 bases and J shed 4 bases, with 13 bases lying between them. The CDR3 totals 12 residues. Germline V gives CDR1 MDHEN, CDR2 SYDVKM. Written as DNA, the CDR3 is TGTGCCACAGGGGTTTGGGGCACTGAAGCTTTCTTT. Its translation: CATGVWGTEAFF.

The rearrangement links TRBV27 to TRBJ1-1; D possibly corresponds to TRBD1 (5 bases). The germline V gene encodes CDR1 MNHEY and CDR2 SMNVEV (reference sequence). The CDR3 contains 11 residues. V was clipped by 7 bases and J by 4 bases, with 7 bases between them. The CDR3 DNA reads as TGTGCCAGCACAGGGAGCACTGAAGCTTTCTTT. Translating gives CASTGSTEAFF.

In its sample, this clonotype was seen many times. This chain links TRBV6-1 with TRBJ2-7; D gene unclear. The CDR3 covers 13 residues. V lost 6 bases, J lost 7 bases, and 16 bases lay in between. Per the germline V gene, CDR1 is MNHNS and CDR2 is SASEGT. In DNA, the CDR3 is TGTGCCAGCAGAGTCCCGCCCGGACGGGAGCAGTACTTC. Its translation: CASRVPPGREQYF.

V and J are TRBV7-9 and TRBJ2-7, with D hard to call. The V gene lost 2 bases and the J gene lost 5 bases, with 13 bases spanning the gap. The germline gives CDR1 SEHNR, CDR2 FQNEAQ (reference sequence). The CDR3 contains 14 residues. CDR3 in amino acids: CASSLSSASHEQYF. CDR3 DNA sequence: TGTGCCAGCAGCTTATCCTCTGCGAGCCACGAGCAGTACTTC.

This clonotype was counted ten times or more. The chain uses TRBV6-1 and TRBJ1-5; D remains ambiguous. Trimming pared 5 bases from V and 4 bases from J, leaving 12 bases between. This CDR3 spans 14 amino acids. The germline V gene has CDR1 MNHNS and CDR2 SASEGT. In nucleotides, the CDR3 is TGTGCCAGCAGTCCCTCCTGGGCTAATCAGCCCCAGCATTTT. It is translated as CASSPSWANQPQHF.

The sample holds many counts of this clonotype. The chain joins TRBV7-9 to TRBJ1-1; TRBD1 is a possible D gene (5 bases). CDR1 is SEHNR and CDR2 is FQNEAQ in the germline V gene (reference sequence). The ends were cut back, 1 base at V and 4 bases at J, with 7 bases in the middle. CDR3 length: 13 residues. CDR3: CASSLGGITEAFF. The CDR3 nucleotides are TGTGCCAGCAGCTTAGGGGGCATCACTGAAGCTTTCTTT.

The chain links TRBV25-1 to TRBJ1-2; D might be TRBD1 (5 bases). There are 12 residues in the CDR3. The germline V gene encodes CDR1 MGHDK and CDR2 SYGVNS. Trimming left V 1 base short and J 10 bases short, with 10 bases between. CDR3 in amino acids: CASSEFRDTYTF. CDR3 DNA: TGTGCCAGCAGTGAATTCAGGGATACCTACACCTTC.

There are many counts of this clonotype. This sequence joins TRBV12-3 or TRBV12-4 and TRBJ2-5; D may match TRBD1 or TRBD2 (6 bases each). This CDR3 is built from 16 residues. V was shortened by 1 base and J by 0 bases, with 12 bases between the two germline ends. The DNA of the CDR3 is TGTGCCAGCAGTTTAGGTCTAGGGGGGTACCAAGAGACCCAGTACTTC. As protein: CASSLGLGGYQETQYF.